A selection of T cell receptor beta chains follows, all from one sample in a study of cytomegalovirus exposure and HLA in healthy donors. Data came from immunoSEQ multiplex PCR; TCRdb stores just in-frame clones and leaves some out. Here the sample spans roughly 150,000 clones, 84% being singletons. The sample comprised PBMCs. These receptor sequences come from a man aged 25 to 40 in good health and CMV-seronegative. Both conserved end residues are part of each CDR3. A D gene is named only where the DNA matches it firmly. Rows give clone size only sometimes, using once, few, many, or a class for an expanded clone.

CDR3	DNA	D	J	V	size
CASSDHPGKGTDTQYF	TGTGCCAGCAGTGATCACCCCGGGAAGGGCACAGATACGCAGTATTTT	NA	TRBJ2-3	TRBV6-1	once
CASSRGEYNEQFF	TGTGCCAGTAGTAGGGGGGAATACAATGAGCAGTTCTTC	NA	TRBJ2-1	TRBV19	NA
CASSLSIGGGETQYF	TGTGCCAGCAGCTTGTCAATTGGGGGGGGAGAGACCCAGTACTTC	TRBD2	TRBJ2-5	TRBV5-4	NA
CASNPGTATDTQYF	TGTGCCAGTAATCCCGGGACAGCCACAGATACGCAGTATTTT	TRBD1	TRBJ2-3	TRBV19	once
CASSPPGLGNSSLHF	TGTGCCAGCAGTCCACCAGGCCTGGGTAATTCATCCCTCCACTTT	NA	TRBJ1-6	TRBV28	once
CASSYITNYNEQFF	TGTGCCAGCAGTTACATAACTAACTACAATGAGCAGTTCTTC	NA	TRBJ2-1	TRBV6-5	NA
CASRGRETGNEQFF	TGTGCCAGTCGCGGGAGGGAAACGGGGAATGAGCAGTTCTTC	TRBD2	TRBJ2-1	TRBV19	NA
CASSPIYRAGGYTF	TGTGCCAGCAGCCCGATATACAGGGCTGGTGGCTACACCTTC	NA	TRBJ1-2	TRBV5-5	NA
CASSAIQGGAFF	TGTGCCAGCAGCGCCATACAGGGTGGGGCTTTCTTT	NA	TRBJ1-1	TRBV5-5	NA
CASSVVAGKQFF	TGTGCCAGCAGCGTAGTGGCGGGGAAGCAGTTCTTC	NA	TRBJ2-1	TRBV9	NA
CASSVEGQGNTEAFF	TGTGCCAGCAGCGTAGAAGGACAGGGGAACACTGAAGCTTTCTTT	TRBD1	TRBJ1-1	TRBV9	NA
CASSSYRESPLHF	TGTGCCAGCAGTTCCTACAGGGAATCACCCCTCCACTTT	NA	TRBJ1-6	TRBV6-1	NA
CASSERLAAGEEQFF	TGTGCCAGCAGCGAGAGACTAGCTGCCGGGGAAGAGCAGTTCTTC	TRBD2	TRBJ2-1	TRBV7-9	NA
CASSVGGSPPYEQYF	TGTGCCAGTAGTGTTGGCGGGAGCCCCCCCTACGAGCAGTACTTC	TRBD2	TRBJ2-7	TRBV19	NA
CASSYWPTNEKLFF	TGTGCCAGCAGTTACTGGCCAACTAATGAAAAACTGTTTTTT	NA	TRBJ1-4	TRBV6-5	NA
CASSAGTGSAGELFF	TGTGCCAGCAGTGCCGGGACAGGATCCGCCGGGGAGCTGTTTTTT	TRBD1	TRBJ2-2	TRBV2	few
CASSLSPDRIYEQYF	TGCGCCAGCAGTTTGTCCCCGGACAGAATCTACGAGCAGTACTTC	NA	TRBJ2-7	TRBV5-1	NA
CASSFGQPDDTEAFF	TGTGCCAGCAGTTTCGGACAGCCTGACGACACTGAAGCTTTCTTT	NA	TRBJ1-1	TRBV6-5	once
CASSIGKAGIYEQYF	TGCGCCAGCAGTATAGGAAAAGCGGGAATCTACGAGCAGTACTTC	TRBD2	TRBJ2-7	TRBV4-3	NA
CATTRGLDNEQFF	TGTGCCACCACCAGGGGGTTAGACAATGAGCAGTTCTTC	TRBD1	TRBJ2-1	TRBV18	NA
CASSLVGTSGNTGELFF	TGTGCCAGCAGCTTAGTAGGGACTAGCGGGAACACCGGGGAGCTGTTTTTT	TRBD2	TRBJ2-2	TRBV7-6	NA
CASRQNTGARETQYF	TGTGCCAGCAGGCAAAATACAGGGGCCAGGGAGACCCAGTACTTC	TRBD1	TRBJ2-5	TRBV6-5	NA
CASSLGAERAQYF	TGCGCCAGCAGCTTGGGGGCAGAGAGGGCGCAGTATTTT	NA	TRBJ2-3	TRBV5-1	NA
CASSLGTLNRVTYEQYF	TGCGCCAGCAGCTTGGGGACTTTAAACAGGGTCACCTACGAGCAGTACTTC	NA	TRBJ2-7	TRBV5-1	NA
CASSSVSGGAKEQFF	TGTGCCAGCAGTTCCGTTAGCGGGGGGGCAAAAGAGCAGTTCTTC	TRBD2	TRBJ2-1	TRBV5-5	NA
CATSPGTQETQYF	TGTGCCACCAGCCCTGGGACACAAGAGACCCAGTACTTC	NA	TRBJ2-5	TRBV15	NA
CASSRAQTSEYNEQFF	TGTGCCAGCAGCAGGGCCCAGACTAGCGAGTACAATGAGCAGTTCTTC	TRBD2	TRBJ2-1	TRBV6-4	NA
CASKRAGGKETQYF	TGTGCCAGCAAGCGAGCGGGGGGGAAAGAGACCCAGTACTTC	TRBD2	TRBJ2-5	TRBV13	NA
CASSRDRGLPEPQHF	TGCGCCAGCAGCCGGGACAGGGGGCTCCCAGAGCCCCAGCATTTT	TRBD1	TRBJ1-5	TRBV4-1	many
CASRYREGAGHGYTF	TGTGCCAGCAGGTACCGGGAGGGGGCGGGGCATGGCTACACCTTC	TRBD1	TRBJ1-2	TRBV6-6	NA
CASSYDHRDYGYTF	TGTGCCAGCAGTTACGATCACAGGGACTATGGCTACACCTTC	NA	TRBJ1-2	TRBV6-5	NA
CASSIVGTGPSGNTIYF	TGTGCCAGTAGTATAGTCGGGACAGGGCCCTCTGGAAACACCATATATTTT	TRBD1	TRBJ1-3	TRBV19	few
CASSLRAGGEKLFF	TGCGCCAGCAGCTTACGGGCAGGGGGGGAAAAACTGTTTTTT	TRBD1	TRBJ1-4	TRBV5-1	few
CASSLAGYQETQYF	TGCGCCAGCAGCTTGGCAGGATACCAAGAGACCCAGTACTTC	NA	TRBJ2-5	TRBV5-1	NA
CASSLGTEPFEQYF	TGTGCCAGCTCACTAGGGACAGAGCCGTTCGAGCAGTACTTC	TRBD1	TRBJ2-7	TRBV18	once
CASGDVGGANYGYTF	TGTGCCAGCGGCGACGTAGGGGGAGCTAACTATGGCTACACCTTC	NA	TRBJ1-2	TRBV27	NA
CASSPREGGLHEQYF	TGTGCCAGCTCACCTAGGGAAGGGGGCCTCCACGAGCAGTACTTC	TRBD1	TRBJ2-7	TRBV18	few
CASSQGTSGRISYEQYF	TGTGCCAGTAGTCAAGGGACTAGCGGGAGGATAAGCTACGAGCAGTACTTC	TRBD2	TRBJ2-7	TRBV19	NA
CASSWGLAGFNEQFF	TGTGCCAGCAGTTGGGGACTAGCGGGATTCAATGAGCAGTTCTTC	TRBD2	TRBJ2-1	TRBV6-5	NA
CASSVDRGLSNNSPLHF	TGTGCCAGCAGCGTCGACAGGGGGCTATCGAATAATTCACCCCTCCACTTT	TRBD1	TRBJ1-6	TRBV9	once
CASKNRVADEKLFF	TGTGCCAGCAAAAACAGGGTTGCGGATGAAAAACTGTTTTTT	NA	TRBJ1-4	TRBV2	NA
CASSYTLGTNYEQYF	TGTGCCAGCAGTTACACTCTCGGGACAAATTACGAGCAGTACTTC	NA	TRBJ2-7	TRBV6-5	NA
CATGQNTGELFF	TGTGCCACGGGACAGAACACCGGGGAGCTGTTTTTT	NA	TRBJ2-2	TRBV30	NA
CASSYEDRYQPQHF	TGTGCCAGCAGTTACGAGGACAGATATCAGCCCCAGCATTTT	NA	TRBJ1-5	TRBV2	NA
CASSPGLAGLNTQYF	TGTGCCAGCAGCCCGGGACTAGCGGGACTCAATACGCAGTATTTT	TRBD2	TRBJ2-3	TRBV7-3	NA
CAIGQGISGNTIYF	TGTGCCATAGGACAGGGTATCTCTGGAAACACCATATATTTT	TRBD1	TRBJ1-3	TRBV6-1	NA
CASSVEGHTEAFF	TGTGCCAGCAGTGTGGAGGGACACACTGAAGCTTTCTTT	NA	TRBJ1-1	TRBV6-1	NA
CASSHPRSQLFF	TGTGCCAGCAGCCACCCTAGGAGCCAGCTGTTTTTT	NA	TRBJ2-2	TRBV14	NA
CASSQESSYEQYF	TGTGCCAGCAGCCAAGAGTCGAGCTACGAGCAGTACTTC	NA	TRBJ2-7	TRBV4-2	NA
CASSSPLAGFGEQYF	TGTGCCAGCAGTTCCCCCCTAGCGGGGTTTGGGGAGCAGTACTTC	TRBD2	TRBJ2-7	TRBV27	NA
CSVEEVGRDTEAFF	TGCAGCGTTGAAGAGGTCGGCAGGGACACTGAAGCTTTCTTT	NA	TRBJ1-1	TRBV29-1	NA
CSVRRPGYTYEQYF	TGCAGCGTGAGACGACCAGGGTACACCTACGAGCAGTACTTC	NA	TRBJ2-7	TRBV29-1	once
CATSATMNTEAFF	TGCGCCACCTCAGCGACCATGAACACTGAAGCTTTCTTT	NA	TRBJ1-1	TRBV5-1	NA
CASSPGSLLSTDTQYF	TGTGCCAGCTCACCGGGCTCCCTCTTAAGCACAGATACGCAGTATTTT	NA	TRBJ2-3	TRBV18	NA
CATSTITQRAGDIREQYF	TGTGCCACCAGCACAATAACGCAAAGAGCGGGAGACATCCGCGAGCAGTACTTC	TRBD2	TRBJ2-7	TRBV15	NA
CASSQERSESTQYF	TGTGCCAGCAGCCAAGAGAGGTCCGAGTCGACGCAGTATTTT	NA	TRBJ2-3	TRBV13	NA
CASSLRTLYQETQYF	TGTGCCAGCAGCTTACGGACACTTTACCAAGAGACCCAGTACTTC	NA	TRBJ2-5	TRBV7-6	NA